This TCR beta chain was profiled in a study of HIV-infected patients and healthy controls. TCRdb independently ran MiXCR on the 5' RACE reads; one entry per CDR3 protein. The sample shows tens of thousands of distinct CDR3 sequences, about a sixth of them seen only once. The V end was cut by 8 bases, the J end by 5 bases, with 21 bases between. CDR3 length: 15 residues. The germline CDR1 and CDR2 sequences are SNHLY and FYNNEI. This clonotype was detected a few times. The V call is TRBV2, the J call TRBJ1-2; D perhaps matches TRBD1 (5 bases). Sequenced input: CD4+ T cells from blood. This receptor was obtained from a human donor in good health. CDR3 region: CASSMTGGSGYGYTF. CDR3 coding DNA: TGTGCCAGCTCGATGACGGGGGGATCAGGGTATGGCTACACCTTC. Drawing the rest from reference TRBV2 and TRBJ1-2, the complete variable domain is EPEVTQTPSHQVTQMGQEVILRCVPISNHLYFYWYRQILGQKVEFLVSFYNNEISEKSEIFDDQFSVERPDGSNFTLKIRSTKLEDSAMYFCASSMTGGSGYGYTFGSGTRLTVV.